The 10 T cell receptor beta chains presented below share a single source sample, sequenced in a study of response to subunit inactivated influenza vaccine. TCRdb ran MiXCR on the RT-PCR reads and lists one entry per CDR3 protein. The sample yields about 190,000 distinct CDR3 sequences, roughly an eighth seen once. The sequencing used CD8+ T cells sorted from PBMCs, collected less than 6 days after vaccination. Source of these receptors: a man in his fifties or sixties who received an inactivated influenza vaccine.

This clonotype has more than one count but fewer than ten. This chain links TRBV6-5 with TRBJ1-2; tentatively, D is TRBD1 (6 bases). With 2 bases removed from V and 3 bases from J, the gap between germline ends came to 19 bases. The CDR3 spans 17 residues. Germline V gene sequence: CDR1 MNHEY, CDR2 SVGAGI. CDR3 coding DNA: TGTGCCAGCAGTTACAGGGTACAGGGTACGGGCGACTATGGCTACACCTTC. Amino acid sequence: CASSYRVQGTGDYGYTF.

CDR3 loop: CAWRGDGPHTEAFF. The CDR3 DNA follows: TGTGCCTGGAGGGGGGACGGCCCACACACTGAAGCTTTCTTT. The J gene is TRBJ1-1, the V gene TRBV30, with TRBD1 as a possible D gene (5 bases). Germline values: CDR1 GTSNPN, CDR2 SVGIG (reference sequence). The CDR3 consists of 14 residues. Trimming took off 3 bases at V and 3 bases at J, with 14 bases between the two ends. Complete variable domain (other parts from reference TRBV30 and TRBJ1-1): SQTIHQWPATLVQPVGSPLSLECTVEGTSNPNLYWYRQAAGRGLQLLFYSVGIGQISSEVPQNLSASRPQDRQFILSSKKLLLSDSGFYLCAWRGDGPHTEAFFGQGTRLTVV.

The chain has TRBV2 and TRBJ1-2; TRBD1 matches at 7 bases. Trimming cost V 4 bases and J 0 bases; bases outside gene matches: 5. Germline values: CDR1 SNHLY, CDR2 FYNNEI. CDR3 length: 15 amino acids. CDR3 in amino acids: CASSATGTANYGYTF. CDR3 DNA: TGTGCCAGCAGTGCGACAGGGACGGCTAACTATGGCTACACCTTC.

This clonotype was counted only a few times. This chain connects TRBV6-1 to TRBJ2-2, with D possibly matching TRBD1 (6 bases). V lost 6 bases, J lost 4 bases, and 9 bases lay in between. The germline gives CDR1 MNHNS, CDR2 SASEGT. The CDR3 is 13 residues long. The CDR3 sequence: CASRIGGTGELFF. CDR3 coding DNA: TGTGCCAGCAGGATAGGGGGCACCGGGGAGCTGTTTTTT.

Remarks on this clonotype: At one end the junction does not follow the germline gene, possibly because of a read error. The V gene is TRBV12-3 or TRBV12-4, the J gene TRBJ2-1; 10 positions agree with TRBD2. This CDR3 is 18 amino acids long. CDR3 sequence reads: CAISLASSSGGPYNEQFF. The DNA for the CDR3 is TGTGCCATCAGTTTAGCTTCCTCTAGCGGGGGACCCTACAATGAGCAGTTCTTC.

The chain links TRBV20-1 to TRBJ1-3, with D hard to call. CDR1 and CDR2 (germline): DFQATT, SNEGSKA (reference sequence). This CDR3 is 16 amino acids long. V lost 5 bases to trimming and J lost 0 bases, with 17 bases between them. In DNA form, the CDR3 reads TGCAGTGCTCCAGATCTGACATCCCTCTCTGGAAACACCATATATTTT. Translated: CSAPDLTSLSGNTIYF.

This clonotype was counted a few times. This rearrangement joins TRBV7-8 to TRBJ2-3; perhaps TRBD1 as D (5 bases). The CDR3 contains 16 residues. Trimming took 5 bases from V and 3 from J, leaving 18 bases between them. Germline V gene lookup returns CDR1 SGHVS and CDR2 FQNEAQ. DNA of the CDR3: TGTGCCAGCAGCACAGGAAGCTCCCCCGGAACAGATACGCAGTATTTT. It translates to CASSTGSSPGTDTQYF. The variable domain in full, with the rest retrieved from reference TRBV7-8 and TRBJ2-3, is GAGVSQSPRYKVAKRGQDVALRCDPISGHVSLFWYQQALGQGPEFLTYFQNEAQLDKSGLPSDRFFAERPEGSVSTLKIQRTQQEDSAVYLCASSTGSSPGTDTQYFGPGTRLTVL.

This clonotype was found a few times. V gene TRBV28 combines with J gene TRBJ2-1; D is perhaps TRBD1 (6 bases). The CDR3 runs to 16 residues. The germline V and J ends were trimmed by 6 bases and 5 bases, with 20 bases remaining between them. In germline, CDR1 is MDHEN, CDR2 SYDVKM. Written as DNA, the CDR3 is TGTGCCAGCAGAGCTTTCACCGGGACATCCAACAATGAGCAGTTCTTC. As protein: CASRAFTGTSNNEQFF. The full variable domain, with the rest looked up from reference TRBV28 and TRBJ2-1, is DVKVTQSSRYLVKRTGEKVFLECVQDMDHENMFWYRQDPGLGLRLIYFSYDVKMKEKGDIPEGYSVSREKKERFSLILESASTNQTSMYLCASRAFTGTSNNEQFFGPGTRLTVL.

This clonotype has just a few counts. This chain connects TRBV11-2 to TRBJ2-7; 8 bases align to TRBD1. Trimming removed 5 bases from V and 3 bases from J; junction bases left unmatched: 12. The CDR3 loop spans 16 amino acids. CDR1 is SGHAT, CDR2 FQNNGV, per germline. The CDR3 region has the DNA TGTGCCAGCAGCCCAGCTAGATATACAGGGGGCTACGAGCAGTACTTC. Translation gives CASSPARYTGGYEQYF.

This clonotype has a handful of counts. The rearrangement uses TRBV27 and TRBJ2-7; 10 bases match TRBD2. The CDR3 loop spans 15 amino acids. Germline V gene lookup returns CDR1 MNHEY and CDR2 SMNVEV (reference sequence). After removal of 5 bases from V and 3 bases from J, the junction contained 7 bases not matched to a gene. CDR3 nucleotide sequence: TGTGCCAGCAGTCCCCGACTAGCGGGCTACTACGAGCAGTACTTC. This sequence encodes CASSPRLAGYYEQYF.